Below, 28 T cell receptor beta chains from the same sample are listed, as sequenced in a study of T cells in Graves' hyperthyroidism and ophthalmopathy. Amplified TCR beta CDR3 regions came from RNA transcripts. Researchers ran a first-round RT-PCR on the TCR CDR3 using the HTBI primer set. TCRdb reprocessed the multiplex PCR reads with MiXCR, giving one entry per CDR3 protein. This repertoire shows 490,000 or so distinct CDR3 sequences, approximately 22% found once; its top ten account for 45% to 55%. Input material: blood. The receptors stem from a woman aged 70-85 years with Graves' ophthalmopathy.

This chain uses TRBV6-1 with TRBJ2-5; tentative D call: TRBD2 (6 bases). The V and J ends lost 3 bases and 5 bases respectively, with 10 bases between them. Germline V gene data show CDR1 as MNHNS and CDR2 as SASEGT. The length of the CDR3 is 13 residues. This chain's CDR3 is CASSERGTETQYF. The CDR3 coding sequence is TGTGCCAGCAGTGAGCGGGGAACGGAGACCCAGTACTTC.

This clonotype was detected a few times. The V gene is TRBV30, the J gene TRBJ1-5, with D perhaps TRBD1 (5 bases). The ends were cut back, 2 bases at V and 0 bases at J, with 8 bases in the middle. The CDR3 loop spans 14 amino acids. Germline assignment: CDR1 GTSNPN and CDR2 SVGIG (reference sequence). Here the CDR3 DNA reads TGTGCCTGGAGTCTAGACAGTAGCAATCAGCCCCAGCATTTT. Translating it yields CAWSLDSSNQPQHF.

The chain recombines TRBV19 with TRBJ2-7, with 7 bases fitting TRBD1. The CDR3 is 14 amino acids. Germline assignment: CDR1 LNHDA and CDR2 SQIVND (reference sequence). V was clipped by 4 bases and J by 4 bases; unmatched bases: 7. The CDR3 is CASSTGQNLYEQYF. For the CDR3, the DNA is TGTGCCAGTAGTACGGGACAGAATCTTTACGAGCAGTACTTC.

This CDR3 is CASSTGQVRGTQYF. The DNA of the CDR3 is TGTGCCAGTAGTACCGGACAGGTCCGAGGGACCCAGTACTTC. The rearrangement links TRBV19 to TRBJ2-5, with 7 bases identical to TRBD1. Germline V gives CDR1 LNHDA, CDR2 SQIVND (reference sequence). Trimming took 4 bases from V and 7 from J; bases not matched to a gene: 9. The CDR3 sequence is 14 residues long.

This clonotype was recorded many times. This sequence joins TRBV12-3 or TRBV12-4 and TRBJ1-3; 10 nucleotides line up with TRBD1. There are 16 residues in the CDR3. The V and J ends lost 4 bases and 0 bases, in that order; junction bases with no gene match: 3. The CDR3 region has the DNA TGTGCCAGCAGTTGGGGGACAGGGGACTCTGGAAACACCATATATTTT. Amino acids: CASSWGTGDSGNTIYF.

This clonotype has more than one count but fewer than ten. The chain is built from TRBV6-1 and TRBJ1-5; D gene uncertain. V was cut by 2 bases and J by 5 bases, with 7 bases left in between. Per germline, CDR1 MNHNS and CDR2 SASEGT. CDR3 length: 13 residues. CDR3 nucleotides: TGTGCCAGCAGTGAACGCGAGTATCAGCCCCAGCATTTT. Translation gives CASSEREYQPQHF.

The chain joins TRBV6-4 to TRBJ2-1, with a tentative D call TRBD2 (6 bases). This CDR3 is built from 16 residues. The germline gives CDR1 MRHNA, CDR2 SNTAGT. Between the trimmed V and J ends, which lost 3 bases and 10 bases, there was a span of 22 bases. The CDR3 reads CASSEVGVAAVREQFF. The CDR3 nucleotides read TGTGCCAGCAGTGAAGTTGGGGTAGCGGCAGTTCGAGAGCAGTTCTTC.

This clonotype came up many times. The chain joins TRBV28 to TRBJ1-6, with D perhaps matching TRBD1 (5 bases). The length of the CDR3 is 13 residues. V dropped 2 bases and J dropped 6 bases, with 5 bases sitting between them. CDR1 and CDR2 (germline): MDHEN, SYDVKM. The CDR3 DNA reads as TGTGCCAGCAGTTTAGGGGCTAATTCACCCCTCCACTTT. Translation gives CASSLGANSPLHF.

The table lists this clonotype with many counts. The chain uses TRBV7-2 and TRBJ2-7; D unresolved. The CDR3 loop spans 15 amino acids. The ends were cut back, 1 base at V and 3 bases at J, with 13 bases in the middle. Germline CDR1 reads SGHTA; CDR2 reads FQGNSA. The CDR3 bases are TGTGCCAGCAGCTTAGGGGCCGGCAGGAACTACGAGCAGTACTTC. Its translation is CASSLGAGRNYEQYF.

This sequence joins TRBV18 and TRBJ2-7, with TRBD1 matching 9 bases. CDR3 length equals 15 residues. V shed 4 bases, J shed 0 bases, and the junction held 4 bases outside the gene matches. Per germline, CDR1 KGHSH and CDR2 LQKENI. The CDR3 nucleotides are TGTGCCAGCTCACTGGGACAGGGCGTCTCCTACGAGCAGTACTTC. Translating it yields CASSLGQGVSYEQYF. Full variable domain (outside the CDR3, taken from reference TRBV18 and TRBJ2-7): NAGVMQNPRHLVRRRGQEARLRCSPMKGHSHVYWYRQLPEEGLKFMVYLQKENIIDESGMPKERFSAEFPKEGPSILRIQQVVRGDSAAYFCASSLGQGVSYEQYFGPGTRLTVT.

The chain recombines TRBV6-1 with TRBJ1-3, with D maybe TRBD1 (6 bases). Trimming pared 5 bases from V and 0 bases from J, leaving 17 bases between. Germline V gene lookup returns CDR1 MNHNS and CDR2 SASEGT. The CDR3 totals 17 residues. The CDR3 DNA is TGTGCCAGCAGTCCCCGGGACACGATGTTCTCTGGAAACACCATATATTTT. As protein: CASSPRDTMFSGNTIYF.

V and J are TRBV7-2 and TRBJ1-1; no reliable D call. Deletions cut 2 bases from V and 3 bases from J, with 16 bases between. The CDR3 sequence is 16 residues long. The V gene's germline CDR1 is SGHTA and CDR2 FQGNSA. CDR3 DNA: TGTGCCAGCAGCTTAATGGGCAGTAGAGCTTACACTGAAGCTTTCTTT. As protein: CASSLMGSRAYTEAFF. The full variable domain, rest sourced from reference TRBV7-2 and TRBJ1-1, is GAGVSQSPSNKVTEKGKDVELRCDPISGHTALYWYRQSLGQGLEFLIYFQGNSAPDKSGLPSDRFSAERTGGSVSTLTIQRTQQEDSAVYLCASSLMGSRAYTEAFFGQGTRLTVV.

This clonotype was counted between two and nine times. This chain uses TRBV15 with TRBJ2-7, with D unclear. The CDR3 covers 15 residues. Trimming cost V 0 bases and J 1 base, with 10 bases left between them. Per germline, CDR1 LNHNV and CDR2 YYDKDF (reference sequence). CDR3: CATSRDQTGSYEQYF. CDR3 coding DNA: TGTGCCACCAGCAGAGATCAGACTGGATCCTACGAGCAGTACTTC.

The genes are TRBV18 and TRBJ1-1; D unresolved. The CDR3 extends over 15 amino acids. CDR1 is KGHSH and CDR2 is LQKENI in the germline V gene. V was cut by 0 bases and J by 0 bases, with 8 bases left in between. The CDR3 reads CASSPPRNLNTEAFF. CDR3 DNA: TGTGCCAGCTCACCACCCAGAAACTTGAACACTGAAGCTTTCTTT.

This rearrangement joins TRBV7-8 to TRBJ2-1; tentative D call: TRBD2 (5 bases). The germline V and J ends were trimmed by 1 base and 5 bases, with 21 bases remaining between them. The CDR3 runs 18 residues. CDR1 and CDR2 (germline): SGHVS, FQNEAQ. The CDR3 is CASSLVGGRLMSDNEQFF. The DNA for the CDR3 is TGTGCCAGCAGCTTAGTAGGAGGACGCCTGATGAGCGACAATGAGCAGTTCTTC.

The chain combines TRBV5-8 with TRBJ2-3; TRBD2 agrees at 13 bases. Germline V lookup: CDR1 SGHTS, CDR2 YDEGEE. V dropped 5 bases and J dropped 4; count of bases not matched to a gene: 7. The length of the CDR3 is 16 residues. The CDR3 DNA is TGTGCCAGCAGATCCGGGACTAGCGGGACCCCAGATACGCAGTATTTT. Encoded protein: CASRSGTSGTPDTQYF. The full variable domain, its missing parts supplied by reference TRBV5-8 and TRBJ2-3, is EAGVTQSPTHLIKTRGQQATLRCSPISGHTSVYWYQQALGLGLQFLLWYDEGEERNRGNFPPRFSGRQFPNYSSELNVNALELEDSALYLCASRSGTSGTPDTQYFGPGTRLTVL.

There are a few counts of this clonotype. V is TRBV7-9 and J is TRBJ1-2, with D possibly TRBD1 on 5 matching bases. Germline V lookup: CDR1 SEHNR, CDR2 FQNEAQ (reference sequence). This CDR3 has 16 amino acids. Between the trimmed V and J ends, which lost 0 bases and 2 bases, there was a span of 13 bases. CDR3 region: CASSLAGDDRNYGYTF. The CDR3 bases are TGTGCCAGCAGCTTAGCCGGCGATGACAGAAACTATGGCTACACCTTC.

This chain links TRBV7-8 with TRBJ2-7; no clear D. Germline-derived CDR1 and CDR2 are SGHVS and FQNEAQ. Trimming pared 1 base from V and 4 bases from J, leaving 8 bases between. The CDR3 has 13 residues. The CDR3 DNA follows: TGTGCCAGCAGCTTAGTACACGGTTACGAGCAGTACTTC. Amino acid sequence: CASSLVHGYEQYF.

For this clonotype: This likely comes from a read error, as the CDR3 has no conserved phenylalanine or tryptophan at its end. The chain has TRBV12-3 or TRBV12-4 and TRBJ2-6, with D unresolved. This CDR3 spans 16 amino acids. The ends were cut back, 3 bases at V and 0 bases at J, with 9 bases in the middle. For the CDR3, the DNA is TGTGCCAGCAGTTTCTTCGGTCGCTCTGGGGCCAACGTCCTGACTCTC. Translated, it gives CASSFFGRSGANVLTL.

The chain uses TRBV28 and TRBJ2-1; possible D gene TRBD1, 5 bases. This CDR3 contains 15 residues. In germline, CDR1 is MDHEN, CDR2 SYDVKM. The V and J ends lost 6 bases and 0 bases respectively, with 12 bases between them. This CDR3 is CASSSFDSSYNEQFF. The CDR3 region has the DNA TGTGCCAGCAGCTCCTTCGACAGCTCCTACAATGAGCAGTTCTTC.

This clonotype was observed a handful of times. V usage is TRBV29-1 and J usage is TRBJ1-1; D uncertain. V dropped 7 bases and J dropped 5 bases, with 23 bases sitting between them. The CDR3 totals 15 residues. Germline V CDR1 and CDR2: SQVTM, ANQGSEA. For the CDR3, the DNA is TGCAGCGCCCTAGAAGGGAGGGATGGGAGGACTGAAGCTTTCTTT. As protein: CSALEGRDGRTEAFF.

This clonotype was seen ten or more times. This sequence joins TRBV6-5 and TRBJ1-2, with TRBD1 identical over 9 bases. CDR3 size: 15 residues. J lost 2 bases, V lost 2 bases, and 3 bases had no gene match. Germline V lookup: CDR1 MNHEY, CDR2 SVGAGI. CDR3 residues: CASSYRGQGNYGYTF. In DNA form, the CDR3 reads TGTGCCAGCAGTTACCGCGGACAGGGGAACTATGGCTACACCTTC.

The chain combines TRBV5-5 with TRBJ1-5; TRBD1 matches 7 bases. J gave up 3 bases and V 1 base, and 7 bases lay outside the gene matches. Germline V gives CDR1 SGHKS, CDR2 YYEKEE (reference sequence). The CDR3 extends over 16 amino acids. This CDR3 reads CASSLTGAEDNQPQHF. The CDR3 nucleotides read TGTGCCAGCAGCTTGACAGGGGCCGAGGACAATCAGCCCCAGCATTTT.

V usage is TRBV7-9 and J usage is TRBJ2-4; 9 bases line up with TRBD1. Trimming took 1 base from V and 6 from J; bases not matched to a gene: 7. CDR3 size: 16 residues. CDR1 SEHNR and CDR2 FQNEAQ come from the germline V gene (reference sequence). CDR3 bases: TGTGCCAGCAGCTTAGGAGGGACAGGGATCACAAACATTCAGTACTTC. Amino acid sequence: CASSLGGTGITNIQYF.

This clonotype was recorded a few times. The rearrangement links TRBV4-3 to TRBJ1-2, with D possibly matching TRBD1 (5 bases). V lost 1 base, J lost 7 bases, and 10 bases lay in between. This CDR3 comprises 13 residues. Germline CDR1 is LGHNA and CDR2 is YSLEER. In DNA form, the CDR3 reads TGCGCCAGCAGCCAAGGGGGGGTCGCTGGCTACACCTTC. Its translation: CASSQGGVAGYTF.

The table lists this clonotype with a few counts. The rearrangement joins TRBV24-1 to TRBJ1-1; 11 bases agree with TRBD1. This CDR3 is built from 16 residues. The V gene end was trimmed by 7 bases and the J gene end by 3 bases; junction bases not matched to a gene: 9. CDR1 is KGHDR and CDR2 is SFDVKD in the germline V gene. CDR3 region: CATRSPPGQGDTEAFF. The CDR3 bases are TGTGCCACCAGATCGCCTCCGGGACAGGGGGACACTGAAGCTTTCTTT.

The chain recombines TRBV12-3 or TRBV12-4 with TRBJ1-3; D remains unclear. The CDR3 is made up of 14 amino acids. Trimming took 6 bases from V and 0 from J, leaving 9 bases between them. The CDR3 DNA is TGTGCCAGCAGCTCCGCATACTCTGGAAACACCATATATTTT. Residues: CASSSAYSGNTIYF.

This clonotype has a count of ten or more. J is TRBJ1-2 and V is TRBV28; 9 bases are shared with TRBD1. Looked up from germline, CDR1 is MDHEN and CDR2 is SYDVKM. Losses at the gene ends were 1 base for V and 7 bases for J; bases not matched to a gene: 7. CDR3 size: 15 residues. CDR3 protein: CASSLYLGQGLGYTF. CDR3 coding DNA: TGTGCCAGCAGTTTATACCTGGGACAGGGTCTTGGCTACACCTTC.